The 5 T cell receptor beta chains reported below all come from one sample, sequenced in a study of blood T cells in healthy people across ages. With a J-beta primer mix and a sample-barcoded 5' primer, a second PCR ran 7 to 11 cycles. Via MiXCR, TCRdb re-called the 5' RACE reads, giving one row per CDR3 protein. In the table there are 800,000 to 900,000 distinct CDR3 sequences, roughly 60% of which are singletons. Sequenced material: blood. The receptors come from a man aged 25 to 40 in good health.

The chain employs TRBV20-1 and TRBJ1-5, with TRBD1 matching 7 bases. CDR3 size: 15 residues. Germline CDR1 reads DFQATT; CDR2 reads SNEGSKA (reference sequence). After removal of 3 bases from V and 5 bases from J, the junction contained 10 bases not matched to a gene. CDR3 sequence (DNA): TGCAGTGCTAGCCCGACAGGGTTTGGGCATCAGCCCCAGCATTTT. This gives the protein CSASPTGFGHQPQHF.

This clonotype was detected a few times. V gene TRBV6-6 combines with J gene TRBJ2-4, with TRBD1 identical over 8 bases. Germline assignment: CDR1 MNHNY and CDR2 SVGAGI (reference sequence). Losses at the gene ends were 5 bases for V and 3 bases for J; bases not matched to a gene: 6. The CDR3 totals 15 residues. CDR3 sequence: CASSRQGKGKNIQYF. CDR3 coding DNA: TGTGCCAGCAGTCGACAGGGGAAGGGCAAAAACATTCAGTACTTC.

This clonotype came up a few times. This sequence joins TRBV24-1 and TRBJ2-7; TRBD2 matches at 11 bases. In germline, CDR1 is KGHDR, CDR2 SFDVKD. This CDR3 region has 15 residues. V lost 4 bases and J lost 3; bases outside the gene matches: 4. CDR3 residues: CATSDPGTSGYEQYF. The CDR3 DNA reads TGTGCCACCAGTGACCCCGGGACTAGCGGCTACGAGCAGTACTTC.

A word on this clonotype: Sequence at one end of the junction differs from germline and may be a read error. The chain is built from TRBV6-2 or TRBV6-3 and TRBJ2-2; 12 positions match TRBD2. Germline CDR1 reads MNHEY; CDR2 reads SVGEGT. The CDR3 has 16 amino acids. CDR3 sequence (DNA): TGTGCCAGCACCCGGACTAGCGGGGAGGTCACCGGGGAGCTATTTTTT. Its protein is CASTRTSGEVTGELFF.

This sequence joins TRBV5-1 and TRBJ2-1, with 7 bases aligning to TRBD1. Germline-derived CDR1 and CDR2 are SGHRS and YFSETQ. Trimming removed 3 bases from V and 0 bases from J; junction bases left unmatched: 3. There are 15 residues in the CDR3. CDR3 nucleotides: TGCGCCAGCAGCTGGGACAGCTTCTCCTACAATGAGCAGTTCTTC. As protein: CASSWDSFSYNEQFF.